This TCR beta chain was captured by sequencing in a study of T-cell reconstitution after alpha-beta-depleted transplantation in children. Preparation of the TCRbeta library used unique molecular identifiers. TCRdb ran MiXCR on the PCR reads and lists one entry per CDR3 protein. The data contain about 830,000 distinct CDR3 sequences, 16% of them singletons. A word on this clonotype: Its target is not known.

General study points: Several hundred rapidly expanded clones from non-depleted graft cells reportedly supplied alpha-beta T cells about two months post-transplant. One year post-transplant, T-cell counts and diversity were largely derived from T cells produced anew. Some patients' high day-60 TCRbeta diversity was attributed to recipient cells surviving conditioning.

CDR3 length: 17 residues. CDR1 is SGDLS and CDR2 is YYNGEE in the germline V gene. V shed 3 bases and J 0 bases; nucleotides not matched to a gene: 5. The specimen comprised PBMCs, mostly from graft donor cells, sampled 360 days after TCRalphabeta/CD19-depleted stem cell transplant. This sequence was found in a male patient under 18 who had a stem cell transplant for acute lymphoblastic leukemia, so the T cells may come from the graft donor. The chain links TRBV9 to TRBJ2-1, with 11 nucleotides matching TRBD2. The CDR3 coding sequence is TGTGCCAGCAGCGCACCGGGACTAGCGGTCTCCTACAATGAGCAGTTCTTC. Residues: CASSAPGLAVSYNEQFF. The full variable domain, in which reference TRBV9 and TRBJ2-1 provide the parts outside the CDR3, is DSGVTQTPKHLITATGQRVTLRCSPRSGDLSVYWYQQSLDQGLQFLIQYYNGEERAKGNILERFSAQQFPDLHSELNLSSLELGDSALYFCASSAPGLAVSYNEQFFGPGTRLTVL.